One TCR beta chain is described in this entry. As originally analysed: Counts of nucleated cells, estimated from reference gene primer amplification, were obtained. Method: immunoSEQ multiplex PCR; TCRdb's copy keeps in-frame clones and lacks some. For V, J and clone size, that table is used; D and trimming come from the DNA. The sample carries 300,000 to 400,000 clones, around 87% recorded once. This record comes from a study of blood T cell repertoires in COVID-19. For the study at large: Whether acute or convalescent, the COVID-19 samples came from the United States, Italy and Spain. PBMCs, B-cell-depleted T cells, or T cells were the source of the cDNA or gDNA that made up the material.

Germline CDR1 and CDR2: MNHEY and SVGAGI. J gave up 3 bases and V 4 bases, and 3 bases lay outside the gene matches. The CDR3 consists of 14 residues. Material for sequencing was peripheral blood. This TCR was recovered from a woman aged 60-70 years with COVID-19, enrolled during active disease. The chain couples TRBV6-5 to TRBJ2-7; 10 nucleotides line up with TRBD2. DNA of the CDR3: TGTGCCAGCAGTTCCCGGACTAGCGGCTACGAGCAGTACTTC. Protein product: CASSSRTSGYEQYF.